This TCR beta chain was sequenced for a study of blood T cell repertoires in COVID-19. Study in general: Acute and convalescent COVID-19 specimens originated in the United States, Italy and Spain. Nucleic acid was either cDNA or gDNA, and it came from T cells, B-cell-depleted T cells, or PBMCs.

In the original workflow: By means of reference gene primer amplification, nucleated cell counts were estimated. TCRdb's table, derived via immunoSEQ multiplex PCR, lists solely in-frame clones and lacks some. V and J calls and clone size follow that table, whereas D and trimming were derived from the DNA. The sample consists of 450,000 to 500,000 clones, approximately 85% of them appearing once. Looked up from germline, CDR1 is MNHEY and CDR2 is SMNVEV (reference sequence). V gave up 4 bases and J gave up 3 bases; unmatched junction bases: 18. This CDR3 comprises 19 residues. This sequence was found in a human donor in a cohort sampled during active COVID-19. The sequencing input was peripheral blood. The rearrangement uses TRBV27 and TRBJ1-5; 7 bases map to TRBD1. The CDR3: CASSSTTIHLGQFNQPQHF. Here the CDR3 DNA reads TGTGCCAGCAGTTCAACCACTATCCACCTGGGACAGTTCAATCAGCCCCAGCATTTT.